This T cell receptor (beta chain) was recorded in a study of T cells in Graves' hyperthyroidism and ophthalmopathy. V lost 3 bases to trimming and J lost 4 bases; unmatched junction nucleotides: 7. CDR3 length equals 16 residues. Germline values: CDR1 ENHRY, CDR2 SYGVKD. There were TCR beta CDR3 regions amplified from RNA transcripts. A first-round RT-PCR of the TCR CDR3 used the HTBI primer set. Each CDR3 protein gets one entry after TCRdb re-called the multiplex PCR reads with MiXCR. The profile covers hundreds of thousands of distinct CDR3 sequences, with 35% to 45% appearing a single time and 7.5% to 9.5% taken by the ten largest.

J is TRBJ1-1 and V is TRBV10-3; 11 nucleotides line up with TRBD1. Input material: blood. The sequence came from a young man with Graves' hyperthyroidism. Here the CDR3 reads CAISERTGGEGTEAFF. For the CDR3, the DNA is TGTGCCATCAGTGAAAGGACAGGGGGCGAGGGCACTGAAGCTTTCTTT.